This record concerns one TCR beta chain sequence. The RNA, roughly 0.5 to 1 ug, was put through reverse transcription using random hexamers. TCRdb recomputed calls from the immunoSEQ multiplex PCR reads with MiXCR, one row per CDR3 protein. The sample carries about 300,000 distinct CDR3 sequences, around 89% recorded once. The sample originates from a study of CD8 T cells in Susac syndrome. The CDR3 consists of 14 residues. Germline assignment: CDR1 SEHNR and CDR2 FQNEAQ (reference sequence). V shed 1 base and J 2 bases; nucleotides not matched to a gene: 2. The origin of this receptor is a human donor with multiple sclerosis. The chain joins TRBV7-9 to TRBJ2-7; 7 bases are shared with TRBD1. The sample taken for sequencing was CD8+ T cells from PBMCs. The CDR3 spells CASSLEGQPYEQYF. DNA for the CDR3: TGTGCCAGCAGCTTAGAGGGACAGCCCTACGAGCAGTACTTC.